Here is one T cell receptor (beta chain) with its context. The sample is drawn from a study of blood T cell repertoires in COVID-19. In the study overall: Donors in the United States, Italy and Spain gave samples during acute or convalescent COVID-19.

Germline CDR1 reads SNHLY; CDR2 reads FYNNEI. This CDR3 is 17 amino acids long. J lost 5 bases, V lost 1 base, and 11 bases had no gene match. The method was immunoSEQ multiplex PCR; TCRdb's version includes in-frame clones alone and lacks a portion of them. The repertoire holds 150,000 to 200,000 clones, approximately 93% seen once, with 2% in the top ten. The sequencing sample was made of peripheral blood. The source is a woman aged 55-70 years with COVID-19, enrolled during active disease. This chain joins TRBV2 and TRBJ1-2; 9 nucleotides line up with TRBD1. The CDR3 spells CASSEGGTGWAGYGYTF. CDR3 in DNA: TGTGCCAGCAGTGAAGGTGGGACAGGGTGGGCCGGGTATGGCTACACCTTC.